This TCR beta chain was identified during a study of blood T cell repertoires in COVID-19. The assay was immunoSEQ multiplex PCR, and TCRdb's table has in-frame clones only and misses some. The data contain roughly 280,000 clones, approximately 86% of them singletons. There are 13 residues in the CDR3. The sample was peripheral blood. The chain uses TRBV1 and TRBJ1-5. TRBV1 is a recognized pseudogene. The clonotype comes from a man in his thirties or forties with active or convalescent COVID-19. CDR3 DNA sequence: TGCACCAGCAGCCAGGCTTGGAGCGAGCCCCAGCATTTT. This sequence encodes CTSSQAWSEPQHF.